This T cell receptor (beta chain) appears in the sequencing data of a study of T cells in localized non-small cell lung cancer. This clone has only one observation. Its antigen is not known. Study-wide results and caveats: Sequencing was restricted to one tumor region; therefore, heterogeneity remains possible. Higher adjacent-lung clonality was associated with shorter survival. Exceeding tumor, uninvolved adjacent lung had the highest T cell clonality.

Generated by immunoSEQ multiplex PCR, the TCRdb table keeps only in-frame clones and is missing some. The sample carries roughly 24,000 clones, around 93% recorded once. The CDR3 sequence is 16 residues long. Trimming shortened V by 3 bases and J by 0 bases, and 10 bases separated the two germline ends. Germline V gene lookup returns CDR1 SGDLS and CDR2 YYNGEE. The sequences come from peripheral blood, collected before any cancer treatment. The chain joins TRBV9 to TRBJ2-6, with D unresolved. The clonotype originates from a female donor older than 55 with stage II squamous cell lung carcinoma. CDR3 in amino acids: CASSENQVSGANVLTF. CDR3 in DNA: TGTGCCAGCAGCGAAAACCAAGTCTCTGGGGCCAACGTCCTGACTTTC. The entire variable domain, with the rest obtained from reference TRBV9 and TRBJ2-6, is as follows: DSGVTQTPKHLITATGQRVTLRCSPRSGDLSVYWYQQSLDQGLQFLIQYYNGEERAKGNILERFSAQQFPDLHSELNLSSLELGDSALYFCASSENQVSGANVLTFGAGSRLTVL.